This T cell receptor beta chain was captured by sequencing in a study of shared clonotypes between healthy human individuals. Loaded into unsorted PBMC replicate PCRs was around 330 ng DNA, some 30,000 T cell genomes. Sequencing on ten immunoSEQ deep assay plates was performed for unsorted PBMC DNA. Original handling: ImmunoSEQ only sent back junction sequences with no quality scores, so filtering was done differently. Repertoires were generated with immunoSEQ multiplex PCR, while TCRdb's copy carries only in-frame clones and drops some. Clone size and the V and J calls come from that table; the DNA yielded D and trimming. Of a few hundred thousand clones listed, roughly three quarters are singletons. CDR3 length: 14 residues. Per germline, CDR1 SQVTM and CDR2 ANQGSEA. The V and J ends lost 0 bases and 10 bases, in that order; junction bases with no gene match: 11. Unsorted samples drew genomic DNA from approximately 87 million PBMCs.

The clonotype originates from a woman in her forties in good health. Some clones in this sample may be carry-over from other donors' samples. The genes are TRBV29-1 and TRBJ2-5, with TRBD2 identical over 7 bases. Material: PBMCs. In nucleotides, the CDR3 is TGCAGCGTTGAAGATCGTAGGCGAAGGGAGGGCCAGTACTTC. Residues: CSVEDRRRREGQYF.